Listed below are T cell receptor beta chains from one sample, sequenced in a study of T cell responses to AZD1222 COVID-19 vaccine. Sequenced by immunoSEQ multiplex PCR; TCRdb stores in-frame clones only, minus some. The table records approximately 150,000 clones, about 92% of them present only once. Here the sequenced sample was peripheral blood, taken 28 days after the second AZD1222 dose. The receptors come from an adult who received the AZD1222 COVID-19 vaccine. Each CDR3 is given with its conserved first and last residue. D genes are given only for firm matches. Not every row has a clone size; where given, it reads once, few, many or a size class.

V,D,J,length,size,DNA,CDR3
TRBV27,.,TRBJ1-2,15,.,TGTGCCAGCAGTCCCACCCAACAGGCTAACTATGGCTACACCTTC,CASSPTQQANYGYTF
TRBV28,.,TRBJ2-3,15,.,TGTGCCAGCATCCCAACCTGGGACACCACAGATACGCAGTATTTT,CASIPTWDTTDTQYF
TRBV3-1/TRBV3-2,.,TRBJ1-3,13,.,TGTGCCAGCAGCCAAGATCGGGGGGCCACCATATATTTT,CASSQDRGATIYF
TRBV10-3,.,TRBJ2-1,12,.,TGTGCCATCAGTGAGTCAGGGACCGAGCAGTTCTTC,CAISESGTEQFF
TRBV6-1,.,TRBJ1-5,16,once,TGTGCCAGCAGTGACCAGGGAACGCTGAAAGGCCAGCCCCAGCATTTT,CASSDQGTLKGQPQHF
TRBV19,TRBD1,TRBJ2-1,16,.,TGTGCCAGTACCGAAAGGGACCGGGACAGGGACAATGAGCAGTTCTTC,CASTERDRDRDNEQFF
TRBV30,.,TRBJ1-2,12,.,TGTGCCTGGATTTCCCTGGGGAATGGCTACACCTTC,CAWISLGNGYTF
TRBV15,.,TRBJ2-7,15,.,TGTGCCACCAGCAGAGATGTGGAGGGAGGCTACGAGCAGTACTTC,CATSRDVEGGYEQYF
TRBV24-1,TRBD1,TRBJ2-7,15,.,TGTGCCACCAGTGATGTTCAGGGGGCCGCCTACGAGCAGTACTTC,CATSDVQGAAYEQYF
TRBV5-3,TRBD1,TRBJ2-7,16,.,TGTGCCAGAAGCTTGCCGACCGACAGGGAATCCTACGAGCAGTACTTC,CARSLPTDRESYEQYF
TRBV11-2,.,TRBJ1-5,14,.,TGTGCCAGCAGCGGACCGGGGCTCAATCAGCCCCAGCATTTT,CASSGPGLNQPQHF
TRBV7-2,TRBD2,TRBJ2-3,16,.,TGTGCCAGCAGCCTCGGTCTAGCGGGAGAGTGGGATACGCAGTATTTT,CASSLGLAGEWDTQYF